The source of this TCR beta chain is a study of blood T cell repertoires in COVID-19. Study overall: Spain, Italy and the United States supplied samples that represented acute and convalescent COVID-19. The analysed material was cDNA or gDNA that came from T cells, B-cell-depleted T cells, or PBMCs.

Germline CDR1 and CDR2: SGHNT and YENEEA. Unmatched junction bases numbered 8, after V lost 6 bases and J lost 1 base. The CDR3 runs to 16 residues. Per the original methods: Amplified reference gene primers provided the basis for estimating nucleated cell counts. Profiled with immunoSEQ multiplex PCR; TCRdb holds only in-frame clones, not every one. D and trimming were read from the DNA, whereas the V and J calls and clone size are those reported in that table. The sample lists 250,000 to 300,000 clones, approximately 86% occurring once. The source is a man aged 18 to 35 with active or convalescent COVID-19. The chain carries TRBV11-3 and TRBJ1-3; 8 nucleotides line up with TRBD1. Sequencing input: peripheral blood. The CDR3 protein is CASRRGQGASGNTIYF. The CDR3 DNA reads TGTGCCAGCAGACGCGGGCAGGGGGCGTCTGGAAACACCATATATTTT.